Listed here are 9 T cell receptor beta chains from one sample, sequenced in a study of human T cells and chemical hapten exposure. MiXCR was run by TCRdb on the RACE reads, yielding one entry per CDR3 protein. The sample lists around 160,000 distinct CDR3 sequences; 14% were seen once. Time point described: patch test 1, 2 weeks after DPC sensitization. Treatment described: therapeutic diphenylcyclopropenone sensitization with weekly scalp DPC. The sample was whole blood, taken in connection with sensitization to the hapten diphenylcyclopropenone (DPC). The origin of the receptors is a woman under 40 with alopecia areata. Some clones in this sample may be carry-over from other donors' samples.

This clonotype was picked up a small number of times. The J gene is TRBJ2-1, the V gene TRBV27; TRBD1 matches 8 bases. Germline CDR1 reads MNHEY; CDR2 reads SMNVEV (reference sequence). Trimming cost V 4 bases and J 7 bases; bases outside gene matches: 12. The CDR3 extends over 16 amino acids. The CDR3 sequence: CASSSLPRGRGNEQFF. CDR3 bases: TGTGCCAGCAGTTCTCTTCCCAGGGGGCGCGGTAATGAGCAGTTCTTC.

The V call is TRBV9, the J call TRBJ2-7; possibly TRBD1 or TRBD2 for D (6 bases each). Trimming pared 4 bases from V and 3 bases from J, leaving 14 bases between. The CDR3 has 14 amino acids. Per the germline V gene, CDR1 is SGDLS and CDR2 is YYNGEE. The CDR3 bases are TGTGCCAGCAGCCCCTCCGGGGGCCTCTACGAGCAGTACTTC. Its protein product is CASSPSGGLYEQYF. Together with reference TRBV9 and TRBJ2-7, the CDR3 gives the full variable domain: DSGVTQTPKHLITATGQRVTLRCSPRSGDLSVYWYQQSLDQGLQFLIQYYNGEERAKGNILERFSAQQFPDLHSELNLSSLELGDSALYFCASSPSGGLYEQYFGPGTRLTVT.

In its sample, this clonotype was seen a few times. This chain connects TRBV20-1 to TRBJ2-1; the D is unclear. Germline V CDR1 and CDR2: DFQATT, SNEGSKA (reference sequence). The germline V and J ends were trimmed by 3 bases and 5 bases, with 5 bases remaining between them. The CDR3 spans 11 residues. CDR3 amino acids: CSARFNNEQFF. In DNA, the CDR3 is TGCAGTGCTAGGTTCAACAATGAGCAGTTCTTC.

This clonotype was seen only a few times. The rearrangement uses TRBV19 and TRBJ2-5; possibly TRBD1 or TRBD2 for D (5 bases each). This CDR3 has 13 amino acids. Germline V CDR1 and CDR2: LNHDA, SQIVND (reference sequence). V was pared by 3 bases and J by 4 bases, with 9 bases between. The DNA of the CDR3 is TGTGCCAGTAGTATGGGGACGAGAGAGACCCAGTACTTC. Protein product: CASSMGTRETQYF.

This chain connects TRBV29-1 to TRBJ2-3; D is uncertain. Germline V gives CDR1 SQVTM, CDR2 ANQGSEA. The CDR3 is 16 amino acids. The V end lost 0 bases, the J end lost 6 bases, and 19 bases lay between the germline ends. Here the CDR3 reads CSVEDGTARVGDTQYF. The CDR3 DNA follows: TGCAGCGTTGAAGATGGTACCGCAAGGGTGGGTGATACGCAGTATTTT.

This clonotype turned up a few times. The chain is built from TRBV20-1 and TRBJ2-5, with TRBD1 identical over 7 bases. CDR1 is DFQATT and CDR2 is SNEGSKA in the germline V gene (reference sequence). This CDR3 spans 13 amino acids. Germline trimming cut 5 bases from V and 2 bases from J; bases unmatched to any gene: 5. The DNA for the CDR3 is TGCAGTGCTTCTCGACAGGGACAAGAGACCCAGTACTTC. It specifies CSASRQGQETQYF.

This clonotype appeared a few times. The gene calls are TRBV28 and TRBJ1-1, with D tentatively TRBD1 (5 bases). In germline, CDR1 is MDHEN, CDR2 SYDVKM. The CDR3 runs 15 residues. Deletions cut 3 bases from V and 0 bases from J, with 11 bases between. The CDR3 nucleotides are TGTGCCAGCAGTTTCCCGAGGGGCATGAACACTGAAGCTTTCTTT. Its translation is CASSFPRGMNTEAFF.

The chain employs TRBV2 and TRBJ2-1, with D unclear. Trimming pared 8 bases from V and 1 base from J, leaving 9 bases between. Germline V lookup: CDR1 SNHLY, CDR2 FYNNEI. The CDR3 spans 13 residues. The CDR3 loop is CASAYVSYNEQFF. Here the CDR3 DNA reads TGTGCCAGCGCCTATGTTTCCTACAATGAGCAGTTCTTC.

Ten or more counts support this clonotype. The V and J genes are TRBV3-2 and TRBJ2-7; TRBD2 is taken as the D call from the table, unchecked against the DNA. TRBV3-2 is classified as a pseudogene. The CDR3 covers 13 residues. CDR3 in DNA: TGTGCCAGCAGCCGACTAAGGGCCTACGAGCAGTACTTC. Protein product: CASSRLRAYEQYF.